Below are 27 T cell receptor beta chains sequenced from a single sample in a study of regulatory T cells in long-lasting Graves disease (dated by TCRdb to 2020 to 2023). Per the publication, the time point label means: persistent/refractory GD, antithyroid drugs over 5 years with positive TRAb. For both TCR sequencing and RNA sequencing, RNA was extracted from PBMCs using TRIzol. The library was produced with multiplex PCR. Sequencing relied on an Illumina HiSeq 4000. TCR beta libraries were built with iRepertoire HTBI primers and Arm-PCR amplification of CDR3 regions. TCRdb cleaned the public reads at Q25 with fastp, built clones with MiXCR and kept in-frame beta chains. Records with the same CDR3 protein are collapsed into one entry carrying the most frequent genes and DNA. In this sample the table shows 400,000 to 450,000 distinct CDR3 sequences, about a quarter of which occur a single time. The ten biggest clones cover 26% of the sample.

The starting material was peripheral blood mononuclear cells (PBMCs), obtained when the disease was refractory, from a patient treated with antithyroid drugs. The source of these receptors is a female donor with Graves disease.

J is TRBJ1-6 and V is TRBV6-1, with D perhaps matching TRBD1 (5 bases). Germline values: CDR1 MNHNS, CDR2 SASEGT. V shed 4 bases and J shed 6 bases, with 13 bases lying between them. The CDR3 runs 15 residues. The CDR3 nucleotides are TGTGCCAGCAGTGTTCGGGGGAACGTTAATTCACCCCTCCACTTT. Translating it yields CASSVRGNVNSPLHF.

The chain couples TRBV2 to TRBJ2-3, with 9 bases lining up with TRBD1. Germline-derived CDR1 and CDR2 are SNHLY and FYNNEI. The CDR3 spans 15 residues. Germline trimming cut 6 bases from V and 3 bases from J; bases unmatched to any gene: 7. This CDR3 reads CASRLDRGGTDTQYF. The DNA of the CDR3 is TGTGCCAGCAGGCTGGACAGGGGAGGGACAGATACGCAGTATTTT.

This clonotype was found many times. This chain uses TRBV19 with TRBJ1-1, with 7 bases aligning to TRBD1. This CDR3 region has 18 residues. The germline CDR1 and CDR2 sequences are LNHDA and SQIVND (reference sequence). The ends lost 6 bases at V and 0 bases at J; junction bases unmatched: 16. The CDR3 DNA reads TGTGCCAGTAGCTCCGATTCACCCGGGACAGTGATGAACACTGAAGCTTTCTTT. Translating gives CASSSDSPGTVMNTEAFF.

Turning to this clonotype: Since a much larger clone is just one base distant, this may be a read error. This sequence joins TRBV27 and TRBJ2-2; no definite D call. Germline-derived CDR1 and CDR2 are MNHEY and SMNVEV (reference sequence). Trimming removed 3 bases at V and 5 bases at J, with 10 bases between. The CDR3 runs to 14 residues. CDR3 in amino acids: CASSFGGRTGELFF. The CDR3 DNA reads TGTGCCAGCAGTTTTGGCGGTCGGACCGGGGAGCTGTTTTTT.

This clonotype was counted between two and nine times. This sequence joins TRBV5-1 and TRBJ2-7; D is ambiguous. The CDR3 consists of 13 residues. V was cut by 0 bases and J by 1 base, with 5 bases left in between. The V gene's germline CDR1 is SGHRS and CDR2 YFSETQ. The CDR3 DNA reads as TGCGCCAGCAGCTTGGTCCGTTCCTACGAGCAGTACTTC. Translation gives CASSLVRSYEQYF.

The rearrangement links TRBV29-1 to TRBJ1-2; a weak D match, TRBD1 (6 bases). The CDR3 spans 12 residues. Trimming left V 5 bases short and J 3 bases short, with 10 bases between. Germline CDR1 reads SQVTM; CDR2 reads ANQGSEA. The CDR3 sequence: CSVKGVDYGYTF. CDR3 nucleotides: TGCAGCGTTAAGGGGGTAGACTATGGCTACACCTTC.

V is TRBV11-3 and J is TRBJ2-2; 7 bases fit TRBD2. There are 13 residues in the CDR3. Looked up from germline, CDR1 is SGHNT and CDR2 is YENEEA. The V gene end was trimmed by 8 bases and the J gene end by 6 bases; junction bases not matched to a gene: 6. For the CDR3, the DNA is TGTGCCAGCGGGGCGGGAGAAGCCGGGGAGCTGTTTTTT. Its translation: CASGAGEAGELFF.

This clonotype came up many times. The rearrangement joins TRBV6-1 to TRBJ2-7; 13 bases align to TRBD2. Germline loops: CDR1 MNHNS, CDR2 SASEGT. J was trimmed by 3 bases and V by 6 bases; bases with no gene match: 5. This CDR3 is 15 amino acids long. CDR3 DNA sequence: TGTGCCAGCAGCCGGAGACTAGCGGGAGGCTACGAGCAGTACTTC. Translation: CASSRRLAGGYEQYF.

The rearrangement links TRBV18 to TRBJ2-6; no clear D. There are 16 residues in the CDR3. V lost 4 bases, J lost 0 bases, and 10 bases lay in between. Germline loops: CDR1 KGHSH, CDR2 LQKENI. In DNA form, the CDR3 reads TGTGCCAGCTCACAAGGGCCCAGCTCTGGGGCCAACGTCCTGACTTTC. Protein: CASSQGPSSGANVLTF.

This clonotype was counted a few times. V and J are TRBV2 and TRBJ2-7, with 10 bases identical to TRBD1. Germline trimming cut 4 bases from V and 10 bases from J; bases unmatched to any gene: 4. The germline V gene has CDR1 SNHLY and CDR2 FYNNEI. This CDR3 is 12 amino acids long. The CDR3 protein is CASSGTGGNQYF. The CDR3 coding sequence is TGTGCCAGCAGTGGGACAGGGGGGAATCAGTACTTC. The full variable domain, with the rest looked up from reference TRBV2 and TRBJ2-7, is EPEVTQTPSHQVTQMGQEVILRCVPISNHLYFYWYRQILGQKVEFLVSFYNNEISEKSEIFDDQFSVERPDGSNFTLKIRSTKLEDSAMYFCASSGTGGNQYFGPGTRLTVT.

This clonotype was detected only a few times. The chain carries TRBV19 and TRBJ2-4, with unresolved D. The germline CDR1 and CDR2 sequences are LNHDA and SQIVND (reference sequence). CDR3 length: 13 residues. Trimming took off 9 bases at V and 9 bases at J, with 18 bases between the two ends. The chain's CDR3 is CASQSPVGSIQYF. CDR3 in DNA: TGTGCCAGCCAATCTCCGGTTGGATCCATTCAGTACTTC.

This clonotype was recorded a few times. The rearrangement uses TRBV25-1 and TRBJ2-5; 7 positions agree with TRBD1. This CDR3 comprises 16 residues. The germline gives CDR1 MGHDK, CDR2 SYGVNS. V dropped 2 bases and J dropped 2; count of bases not matched to a gene: 8. The CDR3 sequence: CASSEELAGGQETQYF. CDR3 DNA sequence: TGTGCCAGCAGTGAAGAGCTTGCAGGGGGTCAAGAGACCCAGTACTTC.

This chain uses TRBV4-2 with TRBJ2-4; 7 bases match TRBD2. CDR1 is LGHNA and CDR2 is YNFKEQ in the germline V gene. This CDR3 has 16 amino acids. The V gene end was trimmed by 0 bases and the J gene end by 3 bases; junction bases not matched to a gene: 5. The CDR3 loop reads CASSQETGRHKNIQYF. As DNA, the CDR3 is TGTGCCAGCAGCCAAGAGACCGGGAGGCACAAAAACATTCAGTACTTC.

This clonotype was counted between two and nine times. The J gene is TRBJ1-4, the V gene TRBV5-8; D is possibly TRBD1 (5 bases). Germline V gene data show CDR1 as SGHTS and CDR2 as YDEGEE. This CDR3 is built from 14 residues. Trimming cost V 2 bases and J 7 bases, with 12 bases left between them. CDR3 protein: CASSFPGRSEKLFF. In DNA form, the CDR3 reads TGTGCCAGCAGCTTCCCAGGGAGGTCTGAAAAACTGTTTTTT.

The chain recombines TRBV19 with TRBJ1-2, with TRBD1 matching over 8 bases. Germline V gene data show CDR1 as LNHDA and CDR2 as SQIVND (reference sequence). The ends lost 5 bases at V and 6 bases at J; junction bases unmatched: 5. This CDR3 comprises 13 residues. The chain's CDR3 is CASSDRGRDGYTF. The CDR3 nucleotides are TGTGCCAGTAGTGACAGGGGCAGAGATGGCTACACCTTC.

This clonotype was seen at least ten times. The chain links TRBV12-3 or TRBV12-4 to TRBJ2-5, with 7 bases matching TRBD1. The length of the CDR3 is 15 residues. Losses at the gene ends were 5 bases for V and 4 bases for J; bases not matched to a gene: 10. CDR3 sequence: CASSVSRGSAETQYF. DNA for the CDR3: TGTGCCAGCAGTGTAAGCAGGGGGAGCGCAGAGACCCAGTACTTC.

In its sample, this clonotype was seen many times. The J gene is TRBJ1-3, the V gene TRBV7-2; D is unclear. This CDR3 is 16 amino acids long. CDR1 SGHTA and CDR2 FQGNSA come from the germline V gene. V was clipped by 9 bases and J by 0 bases, with 18 bases between them. CDR3 DNA: TGTGCCAGTCGTTCAGGAGGTTTAGGCTCTGGAAACACCATATATTTT. It yields the protein CASRSGGLGSGNTIYF.

This chain connects TRBV2 to TRBJ2-4, with TRBD2 identical over 7 bases. Trimming at V came to 6 bases and at J to 5 bases, leaving 19 bases not matched to a gene. Germline CDR1 is SNHLY and CDR2 is FYNNEI. The CDR3 runs to 18 residues. The CDR3 reads CASSGTGGGGMGENIQYF. For the CDR3, the DNA is TGTGCCAGCAGCGGGACTGGCGGGGGTGGGATGGGGGAAAACATTCAGTACTTC.

This sequence joins TRBV6-1 and TRBJ2-2; TRBD2 matches 14 bases. Trimming took 7 bases from V and 6 from J; bases not matched to a gene: 7. The CDR3 is 16 residues long. CDR1 is MNHNS, CDR2 SASEGT, per germline. In DNA, the CDR3 is TGTGCCAGCACCAGGGGACTAGCGGGAGTCCCCGGGGAGCTGTTTTTT. Translating it yields CASTRGLAGVPGELFF.

The chain couples TRBV11-2 to TRBJ2-6; D not resolved. The germline CDR1 and CDR2 sequences are SGHAT and FQNNGV. Trimming cost V 4 bases and J 2 bases, with 9 bases left between them. The CDR3 covers 15 residues. The CDR3 region has the DNA TGTGCCAGCAGCTCGGGTGCGGCTGGGGCCAACGTCCTGACTTTC. It translates to CASSSGAAGANVLTF.

This clonotype was observed many times. The chain uses TRBV6-1 and TRBJ2-5, with 14 nucleotides matching TRBD2. The CDR3 has 19 residues. Germline lookup yields CDR1 MNHNS and CDR2 SASEGT. V trimming: 1 base; J trimming: 2 bases; junction bases outside the gene matches: 9. The CDR3, as DNA: TGTGCCAGCAGTGAAGGACTAGCGGGAGGGAAACGGATACAAGAGACCCAGTACTTC. Encoded protein: CASSEGLAGGKRIQETQYF.

The table lists this clonotype with a few counts. This chain connects TRBV2 to TRBJ2-1; 8 bases map to TRBD2. Per germline, CDR1 SNHLY and CDR2 FYNNEI. The J segment lost 5 bases and the V segment lost 6 bases, leaving 3 bases of the junction unmatched. CDR3 length equals 13 residues. The CDR3 bases are TGTGCCAGCAGGACTAGCGCGAACAATGAGCAGTTCTTC. Protein: CASRTSANNEQFF.

This chain uses TRBV6-1 with TRBJ2-7; 9 positions match TRBD2. Trimming at V came to 7 bases and at J to 2 bases, leaving 3 bases not matched to a gene. CDR1 MNHNS and CDR2 SASEGT come from the germline V gene. The CDR3 totals 13 residues. The CDR3 spells CASTAGGPYEQYF. The CDR3 DNA follows: TGTGCCAGCACAGCGGGAGGACCCTACGAGCAGTACTTC.

The chain is built from TRBV19 and TRBJ2-7; 8 bases are a match to TRBD2. Trimming at V came to 0 bases and at J to 6 bases, leaving 4 bases not matched to a gene. The CDR3 length is 14 residues. Germline CDR1 is LNHDA and CDR2 is SQIVND (reference sequence). CDR3 in amino acids: CASSIDSAGGEQYF. CDR3 nucleotides: TGTGCCAGTAGTATAGATTCGGCGGGAGGCGAGCAGTACTTC.

This clonotype was counted between two and nine times. This chain uses TRBV20-1 with TRBJ1-1, with TRBD1 as a possible D gene (5 bases). CDR1 is DFQATT, CDR2 SNEGSKA, per germline (reference sequence). V gave up 5 bases and J gave up 0 bases, with 13 bases separating them. The CDR3 is 14 residues long. CDR3 region: CSACGGDVNTEAFF. Written as DNA, the CDR3 is TGCAGTGCTTGCGGGGGGGACGTGAACACTGAAGCTTTCTTT.

The V and J genes are TRBV5-1 and TRBJ2-2, with TRBD1 identical over 7 bases. Germline V gene data show CDR1 as SGHRS and CDR2 as YFSETQ. V lost 0 bases to trimming and J lost 4 bases; unmatched junction nucleotides: 3. The CDR3 contains 15 residues. CDR3 sequence (DNA): TGCGCCAGCAGCTTGGGGGACAGCATCACCGGGGAGCTGTTTTTT. It is translated as CASSLGDSITGELFF.

This sequence joins TRBV28 and TRBJ2-3; D call uncertain. This CDR3 comprises 13 residues. V lost 3 bases and J 2 bases, leaving 6 bases between the germline ends. Germline CDR1 is MDHEN and CDR2 is SYDVKM. The CDR3 protein is CASSFRDTDTQYF. In nucleotides, the CDR3 is TGTGCCAGCAGTTTTAGGGACACAGATACGCAGTATTTT.